One and the same sample provided the 29 T cell receptor beta chains below, sequenced in a study of cytomegalovirus exposure and HLA in healthy donors. Sequencing used immunoSEQ multiplex PCR; TCRdb keeps in-frame clones, though not all of them. Of about 280,000 clones in the sample, around 87% were seen once. Sequencing used PBMCs. These TCRs come from a woman younger than 35 in good health and CMV-seronegative.

The chain is built from TRBV19 and TRBJ2-2; no definite D call. CDR1 and CDR2 (germline): LNHDA, SQIVND (reference sequence). Trimming took off 5 bases at V and 4 bases at J, with 11 bases between the two ends. This CDR3 has 14 residues. The CDR3 sequence: CASSPGSSTGELFF. The CDR3 DNA is TGTGCCAGTAGTCCAGGATCGAGCACCGGGGAGCTGTTTTTT.

This chain links TRBV30 with TRBJ1-2; no reliable D call. This CDR3 region has 13 residues. Germline V lookup: CDR1 GTSNPN, CDR2 SVGIG (reference sequence). Trimming stripped 4 bases from V and 0 bases from J, with 9 bases between. CDR3 protein: CAWTGGSNYGYTF. In DNA form, the CDR3 reads TGTGCCTGGACGGGCGGGTCTAACTATGGCTACACCTTC. The full variable domain, with the rest looked up from reference TRBV30 and TRBJ1-2, is SQTIHQWPATLVQPVGSPLSLECTVEGTSNPNLYWYRQAAGRGLQLLFYSVGIGQISSEVPQNLSASRPQDRQFILSSKKLLLSDSGFYLCAWTGGSNYGYTFGSGTRLTVV.

The DNA for the CDR3 is TGTGCCAGCAGCGGAGCGGGACTGATTCCAGATACGCAGTATTTT. Translation gives CASSGAGLIPDTQYF. V and J are TRBV7-2 and TRBJ2-3, with 7 bases matching TRBD2. Unmatched junction bases numbered 9, after V lost 5 bases and J lost 4 bases. This CDR3 is 15 amino acids long. CDR1 is SGHTA, CDR2 FQGNSA, per germline. Combining the CDR3 with reference TRBV7-2 and TRBJ2-3 gives the whole variable domain GAGVSQSPSNKVTEKGKDVELRCDPISGHTALYWYRQSLGQGLEFLIYFQGNSAPDKSGLPSDRFSAERTGGSVSTLTIQRTQQEDSAVYLCASSGAGLIPDTQYFGPGTRLTVL.

J is TRBJ2-1 and V is TRBV10-2; the match to TRBD2 covers 9 bases. This CDR3 has 15 residues. The germline CDR1 and CDR2 sequences are WSHSY and SAAADI. Trimming removed 5 bases from V and 4 bases from J; junction bases left unmatched: 6. CDR3: CASSQAAGGYNEQFF. The DNA for the CDR3 is TGCGCCAGCAGTCAAGCAGCGGGAGGATACAATGAGCAGTTCTTC.

J is TRBJ2-7 and V is TRBV18, with D possibly being TRBD2 (5 bases). CDR3 length: 14 residues. V was clipped by 2 bases and J by 3 bases, with 11 bases between them. Per germline, CDR1 KGHSH and CDR2 LQKENI. CDR3 residues: CASSPLAGYYEQYF. Here the CDR3 DNA reads TGTGCCAGCTCACCATTGGCGGGTTACTACGAGCAGTACTTC.

The chain uses TRBV27 and TRBJ2-7; 11 bases are a match to TRBD2. V lost 6 bases to trimming and J lost 5 bases; unmatched junction nucleotides: 3. The length of the CDR3 is 13 residues. The germline V gene encodes CDR1 MNHEY and CDR2 SMNVEV (reference sequence). CDR3 in amino acids: CASRIAGGNEQYF. The CDR3 DNA follows: TGTGCCAGCAGAATAGCGGGAGGGAACGAGCAGTACTTC.

The chain combines TRBV6-1 with TRBJ1-5; a weak D match, TRBD1 (6 bases). CDR1 and CDR2 (germline): MNHNS, SASEGT. CDR3 length: 17 residues. V dropped 2 bases and J dropped 0 bases, with 14 bases sitting between them. The CDR3 nucleotides read TGTGCCAGCAGTGAAAGGTGGACAGTTACTAGCAATCAGCCCCAGCATTTT. Encoded protein: CASSERWTVTSNQPQHF.

The chain uses TRBV14 and TRBJ1-2; a possible D gene is TRBD1 (5 bases). Trimming stripped 1 base from V and 8 bases from J, with 23 bases between. The CDR3 has 17 amino acids. Germline CDR1 reads SGHDN; CDR2 reads FVKESK. This chain's CDR3 is CASSQASAQGPSRGYTF. The CDR3 DNA is TGTGCCAGCAGCCAAGCCTCGGCCCAGGGCCCGTCGAGAGGCTACACCTTC.

This chain connects TRBV2 to TRBJ1-2; TRBD1 aligns across 7 bases. The CDR3 loop spans 12 amino acids. The trim removed 4 bases at V and 7 bases at J, leaving 3 bases unmatched. The germline gives CDR1 SNHLY, CDR2 FYNNEI. In nucleotides, the CDR3 is TGTGCCAGCAGTGCCGGGACAGTTGGCTACACCTTC. It is translated as CASSAGTVGYTF.

The chain recombines TRBV4-1 with TRBJ2-5; 13 bases are a match to TRBD2. The CDR3 has 17 amino acids. V gave up 1 base and J gave up 5 bases; unmatched junction bases: 7. CDR1 is MGHRA and CDR2 is YSYEKL in the germline V gene. CDR3 region: CASSQGTSGSVDETQYF. In nucleotides, the CDR3 is TGCGCCAGCAGCCAAGGGACTAGCGGGAGTGTTGACGAGACCCAGTACTTC.

This clone was recorded once. The chain carries TRBV28 and TRBJ2-2; tentative D call: TRBD1 (5 bases). V was trimmed by 7 bases and J by 3 bases, leaving 21 bases between them. CDR1 is MDHEN and CDR2 is SYDVKM in the germline V gene. CDR3 length: 17 amino acids. The CDR3 is CASNIPTRAQHTGELFF. The CDR3 DNA reads TGTGCCAGCAATATACCAACCAGGGCTCAACACACCGGGGAGCTGTTTTTT.

This clone was counted a single time. V and J are TRBV5-1 and TRBJ2-5; tentatively, D is TRBD2 (5 bases). Germline values: CDR1 SGHRS, CDR2 YFSETQ. The CDR3 has 14 amino acids. V was shortened by 0 bases and J by 2 bases, with 8 bases between the two germline ends. The CDR3 region is CASSLVLGQETQYF. Written as DNA, the CDR3 is TGCGCCAGCAGCTTGGTACTAGGGCAAGAGACCCAGTACTTC.

The chain joins TRBV6-6 to TRBJ2-3; 7 bases map to TRBD2. CDR1 MNHNY and CDR2 SVGAGI come from the germline V gene (reference sequence). V dropped 6 bases and J dropped 3; count of bases not matched to a gene: 12. The CDR3 spans 16 residues. The CDR3 DNA reads as TGTGCCAGCAGCCTTCCCTCAGGGCGGGGGACAGATACGCAGTATTTT. Protein product: CASSLPSGRGTDTQYF.

In this sample, this clone turned up many times. The chain couples TRBV28 to TRBJ2-7; TRBD2 might be the D (6 bases). Germline V gives CDR1 MDHEN, CDR2 SYDVKM. Trimming left V 7 bases short and J 9 bases short, with 28 bases between. The CDR3 has 16 amino acids. CDR3 nucleotides: TGTGCCAGCACCTCCACCTCCGGGACTCCCTCTAAGGGGCAGTACTTC. The encoded protein is CASTSTSGTPSKGQYF.

The V gene is TRBV4-3, the J gene TRBJ2-1, with D perhaps matching TRBD2 (6 bases). V was cut by 0 bases and J by 3 bases, with 12 bases left in between. Looked up from germline, CDR1 is LGHNA and CDR2 is YSLEER. This CDR3 has 16 residues. Here the CDR3 DNA reads TGCGCCAGCAGCCAAGACTGGGACTCCATCTACAATGAGCAGTTCTTC. Residues: CASSQDWDSIYNEQFF.

The chain uses TRBV5-1 and TRBJ1-6; D is unclear. Germline V gene sequence: CDR1 SGHRS, CDR2 YFSETQ. Trimming took 5 bases from V and 8 from J, leaving 14 bases between them. The CDR3 is made up of 14 amino acids. The CDR3 sequence: CASSQPSEDSPLHF. CDR3 bases: TGCGCCAGCAGTCAACCCTCTGAGGATTCACCCCTCCACTTT.

This clone has just one count. V and J are TRBV2 and TRBJ2-3; the D gene is possibly TRBD1 (5 bases). Looked up from germline, CDR1 is SNHLY and CDR2 is FYNNEI. CDR3 length equals 13 residues. V was trimmed by 9 bases and J by 3 bases, leaving 13 bases between them. CDR3 in DNA: TGTGCCAGAAGGGGCACTCGGACAGATACGCAGTATTTT. Translating it yields CARRGTRTDTQYF.

In its sample, this clone was seen once. The chain combines TRBV7-3 with TRBJ2-7; D unresolved. The CDR3 contains 13 residues. The germline gives CDR1 SGHTA, CDR2 FQGTGA. Trimming left V 5 bases short and J 3 bases short, with 11 bases between. CDR3 DNA sequence: TGTGCCAGCAGCGTATCTACTGACTACGAGCAGTACTTC. This translates into CASSVSTDYEQYF.

The rearrangement joins TRBV28 to TRBJ2-1; no clear D. There are 13 residues in the CDR3. Germline V gene sequence: CDR1 MDHEN, CDR2 SYDVKM. Trimming took off 2 bases at V and 8 bases at J, with 10 bases between the two ends. This chain's CDR3 is CASSLDGIYEQFF. The CDR3 DNA sequence: TGTGCCAGCAGTTTAGATGGCATCTATGAGCAGTTCTTC.

The chain recombines TRBV27 with TRBJ2-6, with a tentative D call TRBD1 (6 bases). The CDR3 is 17 residues long. CDR1 MNHEY and CDR2 SMNVEV come from the germline V gene (reference sequence). V was clipped by 6 bases and J by 1 base, with 16 bases between them. The CDR3 spells CASRQTRQDSGANVLTF. Here the CDR3 DNA reads TGTGCCAGCAGACAGACCAGACAGGATTCTGGGGCCAACGTCCTGACTTTC.

This clone was observed a single time. The rearrangement joins TRBV6-4 to TRBJ2-3; possible D gene TRBD2, 6 bases. The germline CDR1 and CDR2 sequences are MRHNA and SNTAGT. V lost 4 bases to trimming and J lost 2 bases, with 10 bases between them. The CDR3 is 14 amino acids. CDR3 nucleotide sequence: TGTGCCAGCAGTGGAGGCGGGGACACAGATACGCAGTATTTT. Translation: CASSGGGDTDTQYF.

The chain combines TRBV6-5 with TRBJ1-2; perhaps TRBD1 as D (6 bases). The CDR3 is 15 amino acids. V lost 6 bases and J lost 4, with 18 bases in between. CDR1 and CDR2 from the germline V gene are MNHEY and SVGAGI. The CDR3 spells CASSPADSAFYGYTF. DNA of the CDR3: TGTGCCAGCAGCCCCGCGGACAGCGCTTTCTATGGCTACACCTTC.

The gene calls are TRBV15 and TRBJ1-2; D is ambiguous. The CDR3 contains 15 residues. CDR1 is LNHNV and CDR2 is YYDKDF in the germline V gene (reference sequence). The V gene lost 0 bases and the J gene lost 10 bases, with 18 bases spanning the gap. This CDR3 reads CATSRDQFGGSYYTF. CDR3 bases: TGTGCCACCAGCAGAGATCAATTCGGAGGGTCCTACTACACCTTC.

The chain links TRBV27 to TRBJ1-4; D gene ambiguous. V was cut by 2 bases and J by 8 bases, with 9 bases left in between. From germline, CDR1 is MNHEY and CDR2 SMNVEV (reference sequence). The CDR3 totals 13 residues. CDR3 amino acids: CASSLGGAEKLFF. CDR3 DNA: TGTGCCAGCAGTTTAGGTGGAGCCGAAAAACTGTTTTTT.

As regards this clone: No conserved phenylalanine or tryptophan ends this CDR3, so it is likely a read error. The DNA is left out, because the CDR3 cannot be placed on it with certainty; the CDR3 is given as TCRdb lists it. The genes are TRBV6-6 and TRBJ2-7; the table's TRBD1 call for D was not verified on the DNA. The germline gives CDR1 MNHNY, CDR2 SVGAGI (reference sequence). The CDR3 spans 14 residues, counting both ends. The CDR3 loop reads CASSFFLDRDPFTI.

This chain links TRBV28 with TRBJ1-5, with D hard to call. The CDR3 loop spans 15 amino acids. V lost 3 bases to trimming and J lost 0 bases, with 9 bases between them. Germline V gene sequence: CDR1 MDHEN, CDR2 SYDVKM. CDR3 sequence: CASSLGRPSNQPQHF. In DNA, the CDR3 is TGTGCCAGCAGTTTGGGCAGGCCTAGCAATCAGCCCCAGCATTTT.

In the case of this clone: One end of the junction does not line up with germline, which may come from a read error. The chain employs TRBV7-9 and TRBJ2-2; 10 positions agree with TRBD2. Germline loops: CDR1 SEHNR, CDR2 FQNEAQ (reference sequence). The CDR3 covers 18 residues. CDR3 residues: CASRLGRLAGVNTGELFF. The CDR3 coding sequence is TGTGCCAGCAGATTAGGGCGGCTAGCGGGGGTGAACACCGGGGAGCTGTTTTTT.

This chain uses TRBV5-6 with TRBJ2-2; D possibly corresponds to TRBD2 (6 bases). From germline, CDR1 is SGHDT and CDR2 YYEEEE. Trimming removed 3 bases at V and 4 bases at J, with 22 bases between. CDR3 length: 18 amino acids. The CDR3 DNA reads as TGTGCCAGCAGCTATAGGGGATTTACCCCCGGGGGCACCGGGGAGCTGTTTTTT. Translating gives CASSYRGFTPGGTGELFF.

This rearrangement joins TRBV7-6 to TRBJ1-5; unclear D gene. The CDR3 totals 12 residues. Germline V lookup: CDR1 SGHVS, CDR2 FNYEAQ. Between the trimmed V and J ends, which lost 5 bases and 11 bases, there was a span of 13 bases. The CDR3 bases are TGTGCCAGCAGCGACATACTCGGGACCCAGCATTTT. Encoded protein: CASSDILGTQHF.